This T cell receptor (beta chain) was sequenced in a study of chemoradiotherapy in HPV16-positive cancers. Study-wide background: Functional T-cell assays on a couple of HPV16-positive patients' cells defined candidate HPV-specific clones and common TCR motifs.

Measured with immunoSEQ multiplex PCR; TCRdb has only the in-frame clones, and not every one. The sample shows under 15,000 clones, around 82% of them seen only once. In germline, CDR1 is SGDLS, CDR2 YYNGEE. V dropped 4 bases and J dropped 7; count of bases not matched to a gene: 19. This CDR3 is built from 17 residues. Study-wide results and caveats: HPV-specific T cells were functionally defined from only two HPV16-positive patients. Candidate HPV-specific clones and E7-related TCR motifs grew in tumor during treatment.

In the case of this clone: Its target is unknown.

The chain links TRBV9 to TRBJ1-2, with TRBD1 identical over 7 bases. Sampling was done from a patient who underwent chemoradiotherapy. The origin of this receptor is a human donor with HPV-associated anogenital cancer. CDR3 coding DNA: TGTGCCAGCAGCCCCCGGCACCGGAGCGGGACAGACGCTGGCTACACCTTC. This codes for CASSPRHRSGTDAGYTF.